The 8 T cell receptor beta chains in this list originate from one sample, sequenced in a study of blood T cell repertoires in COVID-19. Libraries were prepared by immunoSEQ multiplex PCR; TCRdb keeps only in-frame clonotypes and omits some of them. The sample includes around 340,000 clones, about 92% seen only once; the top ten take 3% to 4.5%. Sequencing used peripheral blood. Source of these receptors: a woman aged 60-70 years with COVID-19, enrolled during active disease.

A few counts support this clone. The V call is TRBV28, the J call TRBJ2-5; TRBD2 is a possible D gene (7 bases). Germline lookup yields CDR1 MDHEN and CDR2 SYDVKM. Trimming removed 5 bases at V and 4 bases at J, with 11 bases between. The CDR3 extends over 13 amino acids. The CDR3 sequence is CASSRGAGETQYF. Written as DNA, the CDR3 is TGTGCCAGCAGTCGGGGGGCAGGAGAGACCCAGTACTTC.

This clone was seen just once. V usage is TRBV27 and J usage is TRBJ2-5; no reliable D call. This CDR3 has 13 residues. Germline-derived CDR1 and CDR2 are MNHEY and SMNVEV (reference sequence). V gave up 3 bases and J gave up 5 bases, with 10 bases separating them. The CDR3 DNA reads TGTGCCAGCAGTTTTCGGAGTTGGGAGACCCAGTACTTC. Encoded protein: CASSFRSWETQYF.

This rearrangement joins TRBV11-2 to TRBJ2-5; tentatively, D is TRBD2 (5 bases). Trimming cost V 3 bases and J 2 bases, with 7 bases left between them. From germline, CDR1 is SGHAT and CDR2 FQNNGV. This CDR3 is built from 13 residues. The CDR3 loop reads CASSFGIQETQYF. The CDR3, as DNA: TGTGCCAGCAGCTTCGGGATTCAAGAGACCCAGTACTTC.

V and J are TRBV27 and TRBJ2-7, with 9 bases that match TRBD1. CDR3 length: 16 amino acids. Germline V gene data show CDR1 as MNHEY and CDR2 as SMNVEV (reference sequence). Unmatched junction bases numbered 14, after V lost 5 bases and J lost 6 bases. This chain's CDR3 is CASSPYSGTGNGEQYF. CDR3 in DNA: TGTGCCAGCAGTCCGTACTCCGGGACAGGGAACGGCGAGCAGTACTTC.

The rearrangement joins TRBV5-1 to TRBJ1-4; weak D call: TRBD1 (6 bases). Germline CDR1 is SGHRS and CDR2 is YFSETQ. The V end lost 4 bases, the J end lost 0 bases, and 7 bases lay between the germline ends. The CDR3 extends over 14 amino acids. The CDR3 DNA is TGCGCCAGCAGCCAGGGGACAACTAATGAAAAACTGTTTTTT. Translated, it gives CASSQGTTNEKLFF.

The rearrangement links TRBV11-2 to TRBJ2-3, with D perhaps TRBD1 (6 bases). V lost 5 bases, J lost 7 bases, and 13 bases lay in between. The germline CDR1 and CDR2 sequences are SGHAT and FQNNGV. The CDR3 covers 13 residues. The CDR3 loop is CASSPEGTNTQYF. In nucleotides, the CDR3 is TGTGCCAGCAGCCCCGAGGGGACAAATACGCAGTATTTT.

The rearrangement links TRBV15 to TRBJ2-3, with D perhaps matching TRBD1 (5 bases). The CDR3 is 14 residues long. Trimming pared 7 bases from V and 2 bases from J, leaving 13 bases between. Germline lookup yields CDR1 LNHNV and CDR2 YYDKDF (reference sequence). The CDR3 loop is CATTPRGSTDTQYF. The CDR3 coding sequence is TGTGCCACCACCCCAAGGGGTTCCACAGATACGCAGTATTTT. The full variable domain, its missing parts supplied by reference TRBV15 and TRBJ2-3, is DAMVIQNPRYQVTQFGKPVTLSCSQTLNHNVMYWYQQKSSQAPKLLFHYYDKDFNNEADTPDNFQSRRPNTSFCFLDIRSPGLGDTAMYLCATTPRGSTDTQYFGPGTRLTVL.

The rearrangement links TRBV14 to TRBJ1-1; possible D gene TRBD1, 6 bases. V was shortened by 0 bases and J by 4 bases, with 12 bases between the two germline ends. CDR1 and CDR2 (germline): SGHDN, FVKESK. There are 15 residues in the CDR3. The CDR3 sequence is CASSQEVRGTTEAFF. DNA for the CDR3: TGTGCCAGCAGCCAAGAGGTCAGGGGTACCACTGAAGCTTTCTTT.